These T cell receptor beta chains were read from a single sample in a study of T cells after yellow fever vaccination. TCRdb fed the 5' RACE reads into MiXCR, producing one record per CDR3 protein. The data contain 110,000 to 150,000 distinct CDR3 sequences, about 6.2% of them seen just once; the ten biggest clones take up under 0.7%. The specimen was CD4+ T cells sorted from PBMCs, collected 10 days after the yellow fever booster vaccination. The source of these receptors is a man aged 25 to 40 who received the YFV17D yellow fever vaccine. Each CDR3 is given with its conserved first and last residue. Each record gives: J gene, V gene, D gene, clone size, CDR3 protein, CDR3 DNA. A D gene is named only where the DNA matches it firmly. A clone size is listed for some rows: how often the clone was seen (once, few, many), or a class if it is expanded.

j_gene: TRBJ1-1
v_gene: TRBV7-2
d_gene: TRBD1
abundance: few
CDR3aa: CASRKQGVYTEAFF
CDR3nt: TGTGCCAGCAGGAAACAGGGGGTGTACACTGAAGCTTTCTTT

j_gene: TRBJ1-5
v_gene: TRBV21-1
d_gene: NA
abundance: many
CDR3aa: CASNSGVQPQHF
CDR3nt: TGTGCCAGCAATTCGGGGGTTCAGCCCCAGCATTTT

j_gene: TRBJ2-1
v_gene: TRBV7-9
d_gene: NA
abundance: many
CDR3aa: CASSVQGENEQFF
CDR3nt: TGTGCCAGCAGCGTGCAGGGTGAGAATGAGCAGTTCTTC

j_gene: TRBJ2-7
v_gene: TRBV28
d_gene: NA
abundance: many
CDR3aa: CASRPPTAPYEQYF
CDR3nt: TGTGCCAGCAGGCCTCCCACGGCTCCCTACGAGCAGTACTTC

j_gene: TRBJ2-4
v_gene: TRBV5-4
d_gene: NA
abundance: few
CDR3aa: CASSLTSAKNIQYF
CDR3nt: TGTGCCAGCAGCTTGACGTCAGCCAAAAACATTCAGTACTTC

j_gene: TRBJ2-1
v_gene: TRBV7-2
d_gene: NA
abundance: many
CDR3aa: CASSFSTYNEQFF
CDR3nt: TGTGCCAGCAGCTTCTCTACCTACAATGAGCAGTTCTTC

j_gene: TRBJ2-1
v_gene: TRBV12-3/TRBV12-4
d_gene: TRBD2
abundance: many
CDR3aa: CASSLVHSGRRDEQFF
CDR3nt: TGTGCCAGCAGTTTAGTTCATAGCGGGAGGAGGGACGAGCAGTTCTTC

j_gene: TRBJ1-1
v_gene: TRBV20-1
d_gene: NA
abundance: few
CDR3aa: CSAREGIGSAEAFF
CDR3nt: TGCAGTGCTAGGGAGGGTATCGGTAGTGCTGAAGCTTTCTTT

j_gene: TRBJ2-5
v_gene: TRBV29-1
d_gene: TRBD1
abundance: many
CDR3aa: CSVKTGSETQYF
CDR3nt: TGCAGCGTCAAGACAGGGTCAGAGACCCAGTACTTC

j_gene: TRBJ2-3
v_gene: TRBV15
d_gene: TRBD2
abundance: many
CDR3aa: CATSRVLLAGKTDTQYF
CDR3nt: TGTGCCACCAGCAGAGTACTACTAGCGGGAAAAACAGATACGCAGTATTTT

j_gene: TRBJ2-7
v_gene: TRBV19
d_gene: TRBD1
abundance: many
CDR3aa: CASSIKGALYEQYF
CDR3nt: TGTGCCAGTAGTATAAAGGGGGCCCTCTACGAGCAGTACTTC

j_gene: TRBJ1-2
v_gene: TRBV5-6
d_gene: TRBD1
abundance: few
CDR3aa: CASSLRTGPGYTF
CDR3nt: TGTGCCAGCAGCTTGCGGACAGGGCCAGGCTACACCTTC

j_gene: TRBJ1-2
v_gene: TRBV27
d_gene: TRBD1
abundance: NA
CDR3aa: CASSPKKPGTGSFFYGYTF
CDR3nt: TGTGCCAGCAGTCCCAAAAAACCCGGGACAGGGTCTTTCTTCTATGGCTACACCTTC

j_gene: TRBJ2-2
v_gene: TRBV5-1
d_gene: TRBD1
abundance: many
CDR3aa: CATGQGNTGELFF
CDR3nt: TGCGCCACGGGACAGGGGAACACCGGGGAGCTGTTTTTT

j_gene: TRBJ2-5
v_gene: TRBV28
d_gene: TRBD2
abundance: NA
CDR3aa: CASTPPPTSGQETQYF
CDR3nt: TGTGCCAGCACCCCGCCCCCGACTAGCGGTCAAGAGACCCAGTACTTC

j_gene: TRBJ2-6
v_gene: TRBV3-1
d_gene: NA
abundance: NA
CDR3aa: CASSQVSPRDGMGSGANVLTF
CDR3nt: TGTGCCAGCAGCCAAGTATCCCCTAGGGACGGGATGGGGTCAGGGGCCAACGTCCTGACTTTC

j_gene: TRBJ2-4
v_gene: TRBV11-1
d_gene: NA
abundance: NA
CDR3aa: CASSKIPGLQLAKNIQYF
CDR3nt: TGTGCCAGCAGCAAAATTCCCGGGCTTCAACTAGCCAAAAACATTCAGTACTTC

j_gene: TRBJ1-2
v_gene: TRBV19
d_gene: NA
abundance: many
CDR3aa: CASHIGGYGYTF
CDR3nt: TGTGCCAGTCATATTGGCGGGTATGGCTACACCTTC

j_gene: TRBJ2-1
v_gene: TRBV7-2
d_gene: TRBD2
abundance: many
CDR3aa: CASSLVPSGRVGNEQFF
CDR3nt: TGTGCCAGCAGCTTAGTGCCTAGCGGGAGGGTGGGCAATGAGCAGTTCTTC

j_gene: TRBJ1-6
v_gene: TRBV7-2
d_gene: TRBD1
abundance: many
CDR3aa: CASSLAVRGQSPLHF
CDR3nt: TGTGCCAGCAGCTTAGCAGTCAGGGGGCAATCACCCCTCCACTTT

j_gene: TRBJ2-2
v_gene: TRBV21-1
d_gene: NA
abundance: many
CDR3aa: CASSKDETTNTGELFF
CDR3nt: TGTGCCAGCAGCAAAGATGAGACTACAAACACCGGGGAGCTGTTTTTT

j_gene: TRBJ1-6
v_gene: TRBV10-2
d_gene: NA
abundance: many
CDR3aa: CASSEWGYNSPLHF
CDR3nt: TGCGCCAGCAGTGAGTGGGGGTACAATTCACCCCTCCACTTT

j_gene: TRBJ2-5
v_gene: TRBV6-2/TRBV6-3
d_gene: NA
abundance: NA
CDR3aa: CASKRPGPFETQYF
CDR3nt: TGTGCCAGCAAGCGACCAGGCCCCTTCGAGACCCAGTACTTC

j_gene: TRBJ1-1
v_gene: TRBV6-2/TRBV6-3
d_gene: NA
abundance: many
CDR3aa: CASSYRVNTEAFF
CDR3nt: TGTGCCAGCAGTTACCGGGTGAACACTGAAGCTTTCTTT